The clone carrying this T cell receptor (beta chain) was counted many times. This specimen belongs to a study of early T cells in non-severe SARS-CoV-2 infection. Study as a whole: Whole-blood bulk RNA, unsorted, was sequenced, and chains were unpaired.

As part of library construction, unique molecular identifiers were attached to individual cDNA molecules. A single record per CDR3 protein comes from TCRdb applying MiXCR to the 5' RACE reads. The table records 60,000 or so distinct CDR3 sequences, 8.5% to 10% of them present only once. CDR3 length: 16 amino acids. From germline, CDR1 is MNHEY and CDR2 SVGAGI. The ends lost 5 bases at V and 4 bases at J; junction bases unmatched: 11. This chain connects TRBV6-5 to TRBJ1-5; TRBD1 matches at 7 bases. The sequences come from whole blood, collected at baseline. This clonotype was obtained from an adult who was a healthcare worker with PCR-confirmed SARS-CoV-2 infection or an uninfected control (not recorded which). DNA for the CDR3: TGTGCCAGCAGTGCAACAGGGGACGGGAATAATCAGCCCCAGCATTTT. The encoded protein is CASSATGDGNNQPQHF.